The 29 T cell receptor beta chains below all came from one sample that was sequenced in a study of T cells in Graves' hyperthyroidism and ophthalmopathy. Amplification of TCR beta CDR3 regions was performed using RNA transcripts as template. The HTBI primer set served for first-round RT-PCR of the TCR CDR3. TCRdb independently ran MiXCR on the multiplex PCR reads; one entry per CDR3 protein. Counted here are roughly 380,000 distinct CDR3 sequences, about 15% occurring once; the ten biggest clones make up 9.5% to 11%. The sequenced material came from blood. These TCRs come from a woman aged 55-70 years with Graves' hyperthyroidism.

This clonotype has a count of ten or more. V gene TRBV2 combines with J gene TRBJ2-2; TRBD2 matches 8 bases. V shed 6 bases, J shed 0 bases, and the junction held 3 bases outside the gene matches. CDR3 length: 15 amino acids. Germline V gene data show CDR1 as SNHLY and CDR2 as FYNNEI. The CDR3 loop reads CASRGSGTNTGELFF. Here the CDR3 DNA reads TGTGCCAGCAGAGGTAGCGGGACGAACACCGGGGAGCTGTTTTTT.

There are many counts of this clonotype. This sequence joins TRBV6-2 or TRBV6-3 and TRBJ2-5, with TRBD2 identical over 15 bases. Germline CDR1 and CDR2: MNHEY and SVGEGT. The CDR3 has 17 amino acids. The junction had 9 bases not matched to a gene; V was cut back by 6 bases and J by 4 bases. The CDR3 is CASRPRTSGRARETQYF. In nucleotides, the CDR3 is TGTGCCAGCAGACCAAGGACTAGCGGGAGGGCTCGAGAGACCCAGTACTTC.

In this sample, this clonotype turned up many times. The J gene is TRBJ1-3, the V gene TRBV6-1; D may be TRBD1 (6 bases). Germline CDR1 and CDR2: MNHNS and SASEGT. V was trimmed by 6 bases and J by 4 bases, leaving 10 bases between them. The CDR3 is 13 residues long. Here the CDR3 DNA reads TGTGCCAGCAGCGACACAGGGGGAAACACCATATATTTT. Its protein is CASSDTGGNTIYF.

This clonotype was picked up many times. The V call is TRBV6-2 or TRBV6-3, the J call TRBJ2-5, with TRBD2 matching 12 bases. The J segment lost 4 bases and the V segment lost 5 bases, leaving 5 bases of the junction unmatched. This CDR3 is 15 amino acids long. Germline-derived CDR1 and CDR2 are MNHEY and SVGEGT. DNA for the CDR3: TGTGCCAGCAGTGGCCGACTAGCGGGAGTAGAGACCCAGTACTTC. Protein sequence: CASSGRLAGVETQYF.

In its sample, this clonotype was seen many times. The rearrangement joins TRBV20-1 to TRBJ2-3; the match to TRBD2 covers 10 bases. The CDR3 extends over 14 amino acids. Trimming took 3 bases from V and 3 from J; bases not matched to a gene: 3. From germline, CDR1 is DFQATT and CDR2 SNEGSKA (reference sequence). CDR3 nucleotide sequence: TGCAGTGCTAGCGATAGCGGGAGGACAGATACGCAGTATTTT. It specifies CSASDSGRTDTQYF.

This clonotype was counted ten times or more. This chain joins TRBV2 and TRBJ2-2; 7 bases map to TRBD2. Trimming cost V 7 bases and J 7 bases; bases outside gene matches: 12. CDR1 is SNHLY and CDR2 is FYNNEI in the germline V gene. This CDR3 contains 15 residues. CDR3 in amino acids: CASIPGLTPSGELFF. The CDR3 nucleotides read TGTGCCAGCATTCCGGGACTAACACCCAGCGGGGAGCTGTTTTTT.

This clonotype has a handful of counts. The chain combines TRBV11-1 with TRBJ2-3; 11 bases map to TRBD2. The germline gives CDR1 SGHAT, CDR2 FQDESV (reference sequence). The junction had 5 bases not matched to a gene; V was cut back by 5 bases and J by 4 bases. The CDR3 has 15 residues. CDR3 nucleotides: TGTGCCAGCAGCCGACTAGCGGGATGGTCAGATACGCAGTATTTT. As protein: CASSRLAGWSDTQYF.

This clonotype was found many times. J is TRBJ1-2 and V is TRBV5-6; no firm D call. Germline CDR1 SGHDT, CDR2 YYEEEE. This CDR3 contains 14 residues. V was trimmed by 4 bases and J by 4 bases, leaving 14 bases between them. This CDR3 is CASSHYGRAYGYTF. Written as DNA, the CDR3 is TGTGCCAGCAGCCATTACGGACGGGCCTATGGCTACACCTTC.

The V gene is TRBV19, the J gene TRBJ2-5; 7 bases are shared with TRBD1. The CDR3 spans 15 residues. Germline V gene data show CDR1 as LNHDA and CDR2 as SQIVND (reference sequence). The J segment lost 5 bases and the V segment lost 5 bases, leaving 11 bases of the junction unmatched. The CDR3 region has the DNA TGTGCCAGTAGTCCCCTTATGAGGGGGCGGGAGACCCAGTACTTC. This encodes CASSPLMRGRETQYF.

This clonotype has ten or more counts. This chain uses TRBV20-1 with TRBJ2-1, with TRBD2 matching over 10 bases. This CDR3 is built from 16 residues. Germline V gene sequence: CDR1 DFQATT, CDR2 SNEGSKA (reference sequence). V was pared by 0 bases and J by 5 bases, with 7 bases of the junction left unmatched. The CDR3 DNA follows: TGCAGTGCTAGAGACCTCCTAGCGGGAGAAGACAATGAGCAGTTCTTC. As protein: CSARDLLAGEDNEQFF.

In this sample, this clonotype turned up many times. The V gene is TRBV20-1, the J gene TRBJ1-1; D is unclear. V was shortened by 5 bases and J by 4 bases, with 11 bases between the two germline ends. CDR1 and CDR2 (germline): DFQATT, SNEGSKA (reference sequence). This CDR3 contains 12 residues. Here the CDR3 DNA reads TGCAGTGCTCCCACACGACGCACTGAAGCTTTCTTT. This encodes CSAPTRRTEAFF.

The sample holds many counts of this clonotype. The chain carries TRBV27 and TRBJ2-7, with a tentative D call TRBD1 (6 bases). V was pared by 8 bases and J by 5 bases, with 22 bases between. The CDR3 totals 15 residues. Germline loops: CDR1 MNHEY, CDR2 SMNVEV (reference sequence). The CDR3 spells CASASLRQGFDEQYF. CDR3 coding DNA: TGTGCCAGCGCCTCCCTGCGGCAGGGGTTTGACGAGCAGTACTTC.

This clonotype has ten or more counts. The chain is built from TRBV6-2 or TRBV6-3 and TRBJ2-6, with D uncertain. Trimming took off 0 bases at V and 0 bases at J, with 3 bases between the two ends. The CDR3 runs 15 residues. In germline, CDR1 is MNHEY, CDR2 SVGEGT. CDR3 protein: CASSYSRSGANVLTF. CDR3 sequence (DNA): TGTGCCAGCAGTTACTCGCGCTCTGGGGCCAACGTCCTGACTTTC.

The sample holds a few counts of this clonotype. A much larger clone lies one base from this, so it may be a read error. The chain uses TRBV11-2 and TRBJ1-1; maybe TRBD1 (5 bases). Germline loops: CDR1 SGHAT, CDR2 FQNNGV. CDR3 length: 13 amino acids. The CDR3 DNA follows: TGTGCCAGCGGCTTAGTTCAGGGCACTGAAGCTTTCTTT. Its protein is CASGLVQGTEAFF.

The table lists this clonotype with many counts. This chain joins TRBV12-3 or TRBV12-4 and TRBJ1-1; 11 nucleotides match TRBD1. This CDR3 comprises 13 residues. V lost 5 bases to trimming and J lost 11 bases; unmatched junction nucleotides: 7. CDR3 coding DNA: TGTGCCAGCAGTCCGGGACAGGGGGTTTTGGCTTTCTTT. This sequence encodes CASSPGQGVLAFF.

This clonotype was counted between two and nine times. CDR3 DNA: TGCGCCAGCAGCCGCACCCCGGGCGGGACAGGGGGCTCCGAGCAGTACTTC. It encodes CASSRTPGGTGGSEQYF. The chain combines TRBV4-1 with TRBJ2-7; the match to TRBD1 covers 12 bases. The CDR3 loop spans 17 amino acids. Germline trimming cut 4 bases from V and 6 bases from J; bases unmatched to any gene: 13. The germline CDR1 and CDR2 sequences are MGHRA and YSYEKL.

This clonotype showed up many times. J is TRBJ1-2 and V is TRBV12-3 or TRBV12-4; 7 bases align to TRBD1. J was trimmed by 3 bases and V by 8 bases; bases with no gene match: 9. There are 14 residues in the CDR3. CDR3 sequence (DNA): TGTGCCAGCTCCGGACAGGAGACTTACTATGGCTACACCTTC. Encoded protein: CASSGQETYYGYTF.

This clonotype was detected ten times or more. The chain carries TRBV20-1 and TRBJ1-1, with D hard to call. Between the trimmed V and J ends, which lost 6 bases and 3 bases, there was a span of 5 bases. Looked up from germline, CDR1 is DFQATT and CDR2 is SNEGSKA (reference sequence). The CDR3 runs to 10 residues. CDR3 DNA sequence: TGCAGTGCCCTTGACACTGAAGCTTTCTTT. Protein: CSALDTEAFF.

Comments on this clonotype: A much larger clonotype is one base distant, so this may be a read error. The chain combines TRBV5-1 with TRBJ1-1; possibly TRBD1 for D (5 bases). The CDR3 extends over 15 amino acids. V lost 4 bases and J lost 3, with 16 bases in between. The germline V gene encodes CDR1 SGHRS and CDR2 YFSETQ. The CDR3 is CASSDRTGGYTEAFF. The CDR3 DNA sequence: TGCGCCAGCAGCGATAGGACCGGGGGGTACACTGAAGCTTTCTTT. The variable domain in full, completed from reference TRBV5-1 and TRBJ1-1, reads KAGVTQTPRYLIKTRGQQVTLSCSPISGHRSVSWYQQTPGQGLQFLFEYFSETQRNKGNFPGRFSGRQFSNSRSEMNVSTLELGDSALYLCASSDRTGGYTEAFFGQGTRLTVV.

This clonotype was counted ten times or more. This chain joins TRBV3-1 and TRBJ2-5, with TRBD2 matching 11 bases. Germline CDR1 reads LGHDT; CDR2 reads YNNKEL (reference sequence). This CDR3 spans 18 amino acids. V gave up 0 bases and J gave up 5 bases; unmatched junction bases: 11. The CDR3 protein is CASSQDVGASGRSETQYF. DNA of the CDR3: TGTGCCAGCAGCCAAGACGTCGGGGCTAGCGGGAGGAGCGAGACCCAGTACTTC.

A note on this clonotype: A much larger clone differs by one base, so this may be a read error. The chain joins TRBV6-2 or TRBV6-3 to TRBJ2-5; 8 bases match TRBD2. V lost 2 bases to trimming and J lost 1 base; unmatched junction nucleotides: 6. Germline loops: CDR1 MNHEY, CDR2 SVGEGT. The CDR3 runs to 16 residues. CDR3 sequence reads: CASSYERAGAQETQYF. The CDR3 coding sequence is TGTGCCAGCAGTTACGAACGAGCGGGAGCCCAAGAGACCCAGTACTTC.

The V call is TRBV4-2, the J call TRBJ2-4; D is uncertain. This CDR3 has 14 residues. In germline, CDR1 is LGHNA, CDR2 YNFKEQ. V lost 0 bases and J 8 bases, leaving 11 bases between the germline ends. In nucleotides, the CDR3 is TGTGCCAGCAGCCAAGAATTACTGGGGTACATTCAGTACTTC. This translates into CASSQELLGYIQYF.

The rearrangement joins TRBV4-1 to TRBJ1-5; D remains unclear. The length of the CDR3 is 14 residues. V lost 3 bases and J lost 2, with 8 bases in between. The germline gives CDR1 MGHRA, CDR2 YSYEKL. The CDR3 loop reads CASSQRRGNQPQHF. Here the CDR3 DNA reads TGCGCCAGCAGCCAGAGAAGGGGCAATCAGCCCCAGCATTTT.

In its sample, this clonotype was seen many times. This sequence joins TRBV18 and TRBJ1-3, with unresolved D. This CDR3 comprises 15 residues. Germline-derived CDR1 and CDR2 are KGHSH and LQKENI. V lost 2 bases and J lost 4, with 12 bases in between. CDR3 protein: CASSPSRPDGNTIYF. CDR3 bases: TGTGCCAGCTCACCATCTCGCCCGGACGGAAACACCATATATTTT.

This clonotype was seen at least ten times. The V and J genes are TRBV11-3 and TRBJ2-2; TRBD1 might be the D (6 bases). Per the germline V gene, CDR1 is SGHNT and CDR2 is YENEEA. V lost 2 bases, J lost 5 bases, and 12 bases lay in between. The CDR3 sequence is 15 residues long. In DNA form, the CDR3 reads TGTGCCAGCAGCTTACCTCGAGGGGGAACCGGGGAGCTGTTTTTT. It yields the protein CASSLPRGGTGELFF. The full variable domain, rest sourced from reference TRBV11-3 and TRBJ2-2, is EAGVVQSPRYKIIEKKQPVAFWCNPISGHNTLYWYLQNLGQGPELLIRYENEEAVDDSQLPKDRFSAERLKGVDSTLKIQPAELGDSAVYLCASSLPRGGTGELFFGEGSRLTVL.

Many counts were recorded for this clonotype. J is TRBJ2-7 and V is TRBV13; D ambiguous. The V gene lost 3 bases and the J gene lost 6 bases, with 12 bases spanning the gap. The CDR3 totals 13 residues. Germline V lookup: CDR1 PRHDT, CDR2 FYEKMQ (reference sequence). The CDR3 DNA reads TGTGCCAGCAGCTTTTCTTTAGTACGCGAGCAGTACTTC. Protein: CASSFSLVREQYF.

The J gene is TRBJ2-3, the V gene TRBV9, with D possibly called TRBD1 or TRBD2 (6 bases each). Germline CDR1 is SGDLS and CDR2 is YYNGEE. The ends were cut back, 7 bases at V and 2 bases at J, with 14 bases in the middle. The CDR3 totals 14 residues. For the CDR3, the DNA is TGTGCCAGCGCCCGGGGGCCAGCCACAGATACGCAGTATTTT. Its protein is CASARGPATDTQYF.

This clonotype showed up many times. The V call is TRBV11-2, the J call TRBJ2-7; D may be TRBD1 (5 bases). Germline values: CDR1 SGHAT, CDR2 FQNNGV. Trimming took off 3 bases at V and 0 bases at J, with 12 bases between the two ends. This CDR3 comprises 15 residues. In DNA, the CDR3 is TGTGCCAGCAGCTTTAATAGGGGAAACTCCTACGAGCAGTACTTC. It yields the protein CASSFNRGNSYEQYF.

Only a few counts were recorded for this clonotype. V and J are TRBV5-1 and TRBJ2-7, with TRBD1 identical over 8 bases. The trim removed 6 bases at V and 5 bases at J, leaving 10 bases unmatched. The CDR3 sequence is 14 residues long. Germline CDR1 reads SGHRS; CDR2 reads YFSETQ. The chain's CDR3 is CASTPQGAKDEQYF. The DNA of the CDR3 is TGCGCCAGCACCCCCCAGGGGGCTAAGGACGAGCAGTACTTC.